This TCR beta chain was identified during a study of Graves' ophthalmopathy and Graves' hyperthyroidism (dated 2018 in TCRdb). Regarding the study in general: Peripheral blood was collected at initial diagnosis, prior to any treatment. TCR beta repertoire signatures were used to distinguish Graves' ophthalmopathy from Graves' hyperthyroidism and to predict progression to ophthalmopathy. In total, 135 blood samples were TCR-sequenced: fewer than 50 ophthalmopathy, some 72 hyperthyroidism and some 17 hyperthyroidism-to-ophthalmopathy patients. To explore V-J signatures that separate ophthalmopathy from hyperthyroidism, a discovery set of 95 to 100 patients was enrolled, consisting of about 41 with ophthalmopathy and approximately 60 with stable hyperthyroidism. For independent validation, a separate cohort was made up of approximately 18 hyperthyroidism patients plus 17 patients who later progressed from hyperthyroidism to ophthalmopathy. T-cell repertoires of thyroid tissue and blood were compared in several hyperthyroidism patients. After sampling, hyperthyroidism patients received methimazole starting at 30 mg daily, and ophthalmopathy patients received high-dose intravenous methylprednisolone. For training and testing, the 100 or so patients in the discovery cohort were randomly divided in a 7:3 ratio. Overall study results and their limits: No statistical method was used to predetermine the sample size, and group allocation was not hidden from the investigators. In validation, the model predicted ophthalmopathy progression with 55% to 71% sensitivity and roughly 72% specificity; 12 predicted patients were CT-confirmed with GO in a median of about 7.1 months. Among expanded thyroid clonotypes with frequency above 0.001, most also showed up in blood, which suggests that blood repertoires may reflect the thyroid immune response. In cross-validation, the 13-signature model distinguished ophthalmopathy from stable hyperthyroidism with 85% to 90% sensitivity and around 82% specificity, and in the test set the corresponding values were about 80% and 75%.

For repertoire sequencing, the TCR beta CDR3 regions were amplified from RNA transcripts. The first round of RT-PCR was done with HTBI primers and the Qiagen OneStep RT-PCR kit, and was followed by a second round of multiplex PCR, then size selection and purification. Libraries were sequenced on an Illumina HiSeq2000 using paired-end 100 bp reads. In the authors' own workflow: SOAPnuke was used for read processing, and reads with adapters, uncalled bases, a mean Phred below 15, or no exact constant-primer or identifier match were discarded. High-quality paired reads were merged with COPE v1.2.5. Unique nucleotide sequences were defined as clonotypes and aligned to IMGT TRB V, D and J references using MiTCR v1.1. Only V-J combinations with frequency above 0.0001 were analysed, covering approximately 99% of repertoires. For each V-J combination, a TCR clonal expansion and chaos score was defined as the ratio of F50 clonal expansion to chaos observed in the TCRdist matrix. Welch's t-statistics and random forest were used to narrow the features down to 10 to 15 V-J combinations, which were then fed into a naive Bayes classifier. The similarity between thyroid and blood repertoires was quantified using the Morisita-Horn index. TCRdb reran the public reads through fastp at Q25 and MiXCR, keeping productive beta chains. Each entry merges the rows of one CDR3 protein and shows their most common DNA and genes. The V and J calls were not made by the authors but by TCRdb's processing. Recorded for this sample are 400,000 to 450,000 distinct CDR3 sequences; around a fifth of them occurred a single time. Clones ranked in the top ten supply around 3.2% of the sample.

Hyperthyroidism was considered stable if no progression to ophthalmopathy occurred within 18 months of follow-up. Hyperthyroidism patients were newly diagnosed, with disease duration under 2 months, and aged 18 to 65 years. Anyone with other autoimmune diseases, uncontrolled infections, pregnancy or lactation was excluded from the study. Clinical symptoms, serum thyroxine, TRAb, thyroid ultrasound and orbital computed tomography formed the basis of the diagnosis. Using Ficoll-Paque density gradient centrifugation, PBMCs were isolated from less than 11 ml of fresh peripheral blood. Total RNA was extracted using Trizol reagent, and RNA quality was checked on an Agilent 2100 Bioanalyzer. At least ten counts were recorded for this clonotype. Its antigen is currently not known. Per-base quality was not reported, and no clone a single base away is much larger than it. The CDR3, from cysteine to phenylalanine, totals 12 residues. Just the 36-base CDR3 DNA is kept, in frame starting at base 1. Looking up the germline V gene yields CDR1 MNHNS and CDR2 SASEGT. V drops 5 bases and J drops 3 bases, leaving 8 bases in between.

Sequenced: peripheral blood. Recombination joined TRBV6-1 with TRBJ2-7, with TRBD2 tentatively as D gene (5 bases match). The sequence was collected from a woman aged 18 to 35 with stable Graves' hyperthyroidism. Donor details come from another sample of the same person, matched by shared clones. The CDR3 reads as follows: CASSRGVYEQYF. Read as DNA, the sequence is TGTGCCAGCAGTCGGGGTGTCTACGAGCAGTACTTC.